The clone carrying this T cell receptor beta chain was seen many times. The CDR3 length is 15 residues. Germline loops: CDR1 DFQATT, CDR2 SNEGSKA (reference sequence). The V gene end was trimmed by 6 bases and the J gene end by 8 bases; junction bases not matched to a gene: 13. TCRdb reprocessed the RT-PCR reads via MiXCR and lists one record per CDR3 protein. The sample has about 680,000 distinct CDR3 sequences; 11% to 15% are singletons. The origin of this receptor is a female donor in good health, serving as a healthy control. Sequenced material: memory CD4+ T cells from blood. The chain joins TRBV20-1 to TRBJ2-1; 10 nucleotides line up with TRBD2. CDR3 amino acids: CSARLLAGRGDEQFF. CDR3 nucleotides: TGCAGTGCGCGCCTACTAGCGGGACGGGGCGATGAGCAGTTCTTC.